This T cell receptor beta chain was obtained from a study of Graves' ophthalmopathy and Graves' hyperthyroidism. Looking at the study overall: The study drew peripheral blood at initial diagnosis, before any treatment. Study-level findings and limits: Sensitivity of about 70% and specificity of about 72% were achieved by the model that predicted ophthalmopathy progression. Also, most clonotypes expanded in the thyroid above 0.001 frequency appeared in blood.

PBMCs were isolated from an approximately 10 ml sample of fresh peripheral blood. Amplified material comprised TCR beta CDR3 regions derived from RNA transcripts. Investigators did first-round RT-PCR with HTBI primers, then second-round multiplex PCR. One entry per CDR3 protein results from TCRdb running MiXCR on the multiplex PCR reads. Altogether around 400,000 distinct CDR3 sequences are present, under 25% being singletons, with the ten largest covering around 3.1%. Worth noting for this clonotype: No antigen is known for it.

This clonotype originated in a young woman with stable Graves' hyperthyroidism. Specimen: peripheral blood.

Here the CDR3 DNA reads TGTGCCAGCAGACCTCAGAAGACAGTCGCCTACTCCTACGAGCAGTACTTC. It codes for CASRPQKTVAYSYEQYF. The chain is built from TRBV28 and TRBJ2-7, with D possibly matching TRBD1 (5 bases). Trimming shortened V by 6 bases and J by 0 bases, and 21 bases separated the two germline ends. CDR1 is MDHEN, CDR2 SYDVKM, per germline. CDR3 length equals 17 residues.